Presented here are 30 T cell receptor beta chains from one specimen sequenced in a study of patients and donors after allogeneic stem cell transplantation. TCRdb called the RT-PCR reads again in MiXCR, with one record for every CDR3 protein. The table lists over 400,000 distinct CDR3 sequences, about a sixth of them singletons, with 7% to 7.5% in the top ten. Input material: blood, either unsorted or a sorted T cell fraction (not recorded which). These receptors all come from a human donor who was either an allogeneic HSCT recipient or a stem cell or donor lymphocyte infusion donor (not recorded which). It is not recorded whose cells these are; they may come from a transplant donor.

This sequence joins TRBV12-3 or TRBV12-4 and TRBJ1-1, with D unclear. V lost 8 bases to trimming and J lost 4 bases, with 11 bases between them. The CDR3 runs to 12 residues. CDR3 DNA sequence: TGTGCCAGCCGCCCACGGGGCACTGAAGCTTTCTTT. It codes for CASRPRGTEAFF.

The chain is built from TRBV19 and TRBJ2-1; D is ambiguous. Trimming removed 9 bases at V and 7 bases at J, with 16 bases between. The CDR3 sequence is 13 residues long. Germline V gives CDR1 LNHDA, CDR2 SQIVND (reference sequence). CDR3: CASTLGPRNEQFF. The CDR3 DNA reads TGTGCCAGCACCCTCGGTCCGCGGAATGAGCAGTTCTTC.

V gene TRBV9 combines with J gene TRBJ2-1, with 10 bases lining up with TRBD2. From germline, CDR1 is SGDLS and CDR2 YYNGEE. This CDR3 spans 16 amino acids. V lost 1 base, J lost 10 bases, and 11 bases stayed unmatched. DNA for the CDR3: TGTGCCAGCAGCGTAAGTCCTAGCGGGAGTAGAGGCGAGCAGTTCTTC. Amino acid sequence: CASSVSPSGSRGEQFF.

This clonotype has ten or more counts. V usage is TRBV4-3 and J usage is TRBJ1-5; TRBD1 matches 8 bases. The CDR3 extends over 15 amino acids. Unmatched junction bases numbered 6, after V lost 2 bases and J lost 6 bases. CDR1 LGHNA and CDR2 YSLEER come from the germline V gene. The CDR3, as DNA: TGCGCCAGCAGCCAAACGACAGGGGTGGGTCAGCCCCAGCATTTT. This translates into CASSQTTGVGQPQHF.

This clonotype was recorded a few times. The chain combines TRBV12-3 or TRBV12-4 with TRBJ1-4, with D tentatively TRBD1 (6 bases). Trimming pared 5 bases from V and 4 bases from J, leaving 11 bases between. CDR3 size: 14 residues. CDR3 loop: CASSPDRINEKLFF. Written as DNA, the CDR3 is TGTGCCAGCAGTCCTGACAGGATTAATGAAAAACTGTTTTTT.

This clonotype showed up just a few times. The chain carries TRBV7-9 and TRBJ1-6; D remains ambiguous. The germline V and J ends were trimmed by 3 bases and 0 bases, with 9 bases remaining between them. There are 16 residues in the CDR3. The germline V gene encodes CDR1 SEHNR and CDR2 FQNEAQ (reference sequence). The DNA for the CDR3 is TGTGCCAGCAGCTTCGGCAGCAGCTCCTATAATTCACCCCTCCACTTT. As protein: CASSFGSSSYNSPLHF.

The chain employs TRBV19 and TRBJ2-3, with D tentatively TRBD1 (6 bases). This CDR3 has 17 amino acids. Trimming left V 5 bases short and J 1 base short, with 19 bases between. Germline V gene data show CDR1 as LNHDA and CDR2 as SQIVND (reference sequence). The CDR3 spells CASSPRQAPRRTDTQYF. CDR3 bases: TGTGCCAGTAGTCCCCGACAGGCCCCCCGGCGCACAGATACGCAGTATTTT.

The chain couples TRBV6-2 or TRBV6-3 to TRBJ1-4; 9 bases align to TRBD1. Germline V gene sequence: CDR1 MNHEY, CDR2 SVGEGT. Trimming took 4 bases from V and 9 from J; bases not matched to a gene: 9. The CDR3 is made up of 15 amino acids. As DNA, the CDR3 is TGTGCCAGCAGTTCGGACAGGGGACGGGAGAAAAAACTGTTTTTT. Translating gives CASSSDRGREKKLFF.

V usage is TRBV13 and J usage is TRBJ1-4, with 8 bases lining up with TRBD1. V gave up 5 bases and J gave up 0 bases; unmatched junction bases: 8. This CDR3 has 17 amino acids. In germline, CDR1 is PRHDT, CDR2 FYEKMQ (reference sequence). DNA for the CDR3: TGTGCCAGCAGCCTCACAGGGGGAGGAGCAACTAATGAAAAACTGTTTTTT. Protein sequence: CASSLTGGGATNEKLFF.

This chain uses TRBV2 with TRBJ1-3; no clear D. Germline loops: CDR1 SNHLY, CDR2 FYNNEI. The CDR3 length is 15 residues. With 4 bases removed from V and 4 bases from J, the gap between germline ends came to 14 bases. CDR3 sequence: CASSGGLKAGNTIYF. As DNA, the CDR3 is TGTGCCAGCAGTGGTGGTCTAAAGGCCGGAAACACCATATATTTT.

This clonotype was seen ten or more times. CDR3 sequence reads: CASSGPWSSYEQYF. For the CDR3, the DNA is TGTGCCAGCAGTGGCCCCTGGAGCTCCTACGAGCAGTACTTC. The chain uses TRBV25-1 and TRBJ2-7; D not certain. The CDR3 length is 14 residues. The V gene lost 4 bases and the J gene lost 0 bases, with 10 bases spanning the gap. Germline assignment: CDR1 MGHDK and CDR2 SYGVNS.

The rearrangement joins TRBV18 to TRBJ2-7; 12 bases line up with TRBD1. V shed 3 bases, J shed 5 bases, and the junction held 2 bases outside the gene matches. The CDR3 contains 14 residues. The germline gives CDR1 KGHSH, CDR2 LQKENI. CDR3 loop: CASSPGQGANEQYF. CDR3 in DNA: TGTGCCAGCTCACCGGGACAGGGGGCCAACGAGCAGTACTTC.

This clonotype was seen a few times. The chain links TRBV4-1 to TRBJ1-1, with D perhaps TRBD1 (5 bases). The CDR3 has 14 residues. Per the germline V gene, CDR1 is MGHRA and CDR2 is YSYEKL. V was pared by 0 bases and J by 10 bases, with 15 bases between. The CDR3 DNA reads TGCGCCAGCAGCCAAGAGTTGGGGACCCCCGGAGCTTTCTTT. It encodes CASSQELGTPGAFF.

The chain couples TRBV29-1 to TRBJ1-4; D is uncertain. The CDR3 length is 12 residues. In germline, CDR1 is SQVTM, CDR2 ANQGSEA. V shed 5 bases and J shed 3 bases, with 7 bases lying between them. CDR3 nucleotide sequence: TGCAGCGTTAGGAAAGCTAATGAAAAACTGTTTTTT. It translates to CSVRKANEKLFF.

CDR3 amino acids: CASSVQNYNEQFF. The CDR3, as DNA: TGCGCCAGCAGCGTACAGAACTACAATGAGCAGTTCTTC. The rearrangement uses TRBV4-3 and TRBJ2-1, with D uncertain. V was pared by 5 bases and J by 3 bases, with 8 bases between. Germline V gives CDR1 LGHNA, CDR2 YSLEER. The CDR3 is 13 amino acids.

This clonotype was seen a few times. V is TRBV4-1 and J is TRBJ1-4, with TRBD1 matching over 7 bases. The CDR3 has 15 amino acids. With 4 bases clipped from V and 11 bases from J, the junction kept 13 bases outside the gene matches. CDR1 is MGHRA and CDR2 is YSYEKL in the germline V gene. CDR3 in DNA: TGCGCCAGCAGCCCTCAGGGGGGGCGACTGGAGAAACTGTTTTTT. It translates to CASSPQGGRLEKLFF.

V gene TRBV5-1 combines with J gene TRBJ1-1; maybe TRBD1 (6 bases). The length of the CDR3 is 15 residues. V lost 4 bases to trimming and J lost 1 base, with 14 bases between them. Germline CDR1 is SGHRS and CDR2 is YFSETQ. The CDR3 region has the DNA TGCGCCAGCAGCAGGGGGGCTGGACGGAACACTGAAGCTTTCTTT. Residues: CASSRGAGRNTEAFF. The variable domain in full, with the rest retrieved from reference TRBV5-1 and TRBJ1-1, is KAGVTQTPRYLIKTRGQQVTLSCSPISGHRSVSWYQQTPGQGLQFLFEYFSETQRNKGNFPGRFSGRQFSNSRSEMNVSTLELGDSALYLCASSRGAGRNTEAFFGQGTRLTVV.

The V call is TRBV20-1, the J call TRBJ1-5, with no clear D. This CDR3 region has 15 residues. Germline values: CDR1 DFQATT, CDR2 SNEGSKA (reference sequence). V was shortened by 1 base and J by 9 bases, with 19 bases between the two germline ends. The CDR3 nucleotides are TGCAGTGCTAGAGGCCCAGCCATCACCGTGTGGCCCCAGCATTTT. Its protein is CSARGPAITVWPQHF.

The V call is TRBV20-1, the J call TRBJ2-1; perhaps TRBD2 as D (6 bases). The CDR3 sequence is 15 residues long. CDR1 is DFQATT, CDR2 SNEGSKA, per germline (reference sequence). Trimming pared 1 base from V and 3 bases from J, leaving 13 bases between. For the CDR3, the DNA is TGCAGTGCTAGAGGTCCCGCGGGGAACTACAATGAGCAGTTCTTC. This encodes CSARGPAGNYNEQFF.

In this sample, this clonotype turned up a few times. This rearrangement joins TRBV5-1 to TRBJ2-1, with D perhaps being TRBD1 or TRBD2 (5 bases each). The CDR3 spans 15 residues. Germline loops: CDR1 SGHRS, CDR2 YFSETQ. The V gene lost 4 bases and the J gene lost 6 bases, with 17 bases spanning the gap. CDR3 in amino acids: CASSALAAGGNEQFF. As DNA, the CDR3 is TGCGCCAGCAGCGCCCTTGCCGCTGGGGGCAATGAGCAGTTCTTC.

The V gene is TRBV29-1, the J gene TRBJ1-2, with 10 bases identical to TRBD1. In germline, CDR1 is SQVTM, CDR2 ANQGSEA. V lost 5 bases to trimming and J lost 12 bases; unmatched junction nucleotides: 6. The CDR3 spans 11 residues. CDR3 loop: CSVFGQGVDTF. The CDR3 bases are TGCAGCGTTTTCGGACAGGGGGTGGACACCTTC. The whole variable domain, filled in from reference TRBV29-1 and TRBJ1-2, reads SAVISQKPSRDICQRGTSLTIQCQVDSQVTMMFWYRQQPGQSLTLIATANQGSEATYESGFVIDKFPISRPNLTFSTLTVSNMSPEDSSIYLCSVFGQGVDTFGSGTRLTVV.

The chain combines TRBV20-1 with TRBJ1-4, with no clear D. The CDR3 is 12 amino acids. The germline gives CDR1 DFQATT, CDR2 SNEGSKA (reference sequence). The V gene lost 6 bases and the J gene lost 3 bases, with 8 bases spanning the gap. DNA of the CDR3: TGCAGTGCACCCGCGGCTAATGAAAAACTGTTTTTT. Protein product: CSAPAANEKLFF.

CDR3: CASSQEGTSGKTQYF. The DNA of the CDR3 is TGCGCCAGCAGCCAAGAAGGGACTAGCGGGAAGACCCAGTACTTC. This chain uses TRBV4-1 with TRBJ2-5, with TRBD2 matching 13 bases. Germline V lookup: CDR1 MGHRA, CDR2 YSYEKL. V lost 0 bases to trimming and J lost 6 bases; unmatched junction nucleotides: 1. The CDR3 consists of 15 residues.

This clonotype was picked up many times. The V and J genes are TRBV12-3 or TRBV12-4 and TRBJ1-6; possible D gene TRBD1, 5 bases. Trimming cost V 5 bases and J 10 bases, with 15 bases left between them. This CDR3 is built from 14 residues. CDR3 DNA sequence: TGTGCCAGCAGTCCAGGGTACGGGAACTCACCCCTCCACTTT. Its protein is CASSPGYGNSPLHF.

The chain has TRBV6-1 and TRBJ2-7, with TRBD2 as a possible D gene (7 bases). CDR3 length: 14 amino acids. V lost 2 bases and J lost 7, with 15 bases in between. The germline V gene has CDR1 MNHNS and CDR2 SASEGT. The CDR3: CASSERGGGREQYF. Written as DNA, the CDR3 is TGTGCCAGCAGTGAAAGAGGGGGAGGGCGGGAGCAGTACTTC.

CDR3 bases: TGCGCCAGCAGCGCGGAACCTAGGAGTAGGGGAGCCTACGAGCAGTACTTC. Translated: CASSAEPRSRGAYEQYF. The chain has TRBV5-1 and TRBJ2-7; D may correspond to TRBD1 or TRBD2 (5 bases each). This CDR3 region has 17 residues. Trimming took 4 bases from V and 2 from J, leaving 22 bases between them. Germline V gene sequence: CDR1 SGHRS, CDR2 YFSETQ.

Ten or more counts support this clonotype. The V call is TRBV12-3 or TRBV12-4, the J call TRBJ2-7; 10 bases are a match to TRBD1. V trimming: 6 bases; J trimming: 4 bases; junction bases outside the gene matches: 6. The CDR3 contains 14 residues. The CDR3 sequence: CASRPGTGDYEQYF. CDR3 in DNA: TGTGCCAGCAGACCCGGGACAGGGGATTACGAGCAGTACTTC.

A note on this clonotype: One end of the junction does not line up with germline, which may come from a read error. Written as DNA, the CDR3 is TGTGCCAGAAGTATAGATCTACGAGGCTCCTACGAGCAGTACTTC. Amino acids: CARSIDLRGSYEQYF. The chain combines TRBV19 with TRBJ2-7; no definite D call. CDR3 length equals 15 residues. Germline lookup yields CDR1 LNHDA and CDR2 SQIVND (reference sequence).

This clonotype showed up just a few times. The chain couples TRBV10-2 to TRBJ1-5; possible D gene TRBD1, 5 bases. There are 15 residues in the CDR3. V lost 5 bases, J lost 1 base, and 12 bases lay in between. The germline gives CDR1 WSHSY, CDR2 SAAADI. The CDR3 loop is CASSLRDGSNQPQHF. As DNA, the CDR3 is TGCGCCAGCAGTCTCAGGGACGGCAGCAATCAGCCCCAGCATTTT.

In its sample, this clonotype was seen a few times. The rearrangement joins TRBV5-1 to TRBJ1-1, with no clear D. CDR1 SGHRS and CDR2 YFSETQ come from the germline V gene. The CDR3 runs to 16 residues. The V gene lost 4 bases and the J gene lost 3 bases, with 19 bases spanning the gap. CDR3 in amino acids: CASSRNLFRGDTEAFF. In DNA, the CDR3 is TGCGCCAGCAGCCGCAACTTGTTCCGCGGAGACACTGAAGCTTTCTTT.